The 15 T cell receptor beta chains below were found in one sample sequenced in a study of early T cells in non-severe SARS-CoV-2 infection. Each CDR3 protein gets one entry after TCRdb re-called the 5' RACE reads with MiXCR. The table records 30,000 to 35,000 distinct CDR3 sequences, about 4.2% of them present only once. The specimen sequenced was whole blood. The receptors here all came from an adult who was a healthcare worker with PCR-confirmed SARS-CoV-2 infection or an uninfected control (not recorded which).

This clonotype was picked up one time. The gene calls are TRBV20-1 and TRBJ2-7; 8 bases match TRBD2. V lost 5 bases and J lost 0; bases outside the gene matches: 9. CDR1 is DFQATT and CDR2 is SNEGSKA in the germline V gene (reference sequence). The CDR3 is made up of 15 amino acids. The CDR3 region is CSAPKLAGFSYEQYF. The CDR3 DNA reads as TGCAGTGCTCCCAAATTAGCGGGGTTCTCCTACGAGCAGTACTTC.

The CDR3: CAASRGFSSTDTQYF. The DNA for the CDR3 is TGTGCCGCCTCCCGGGGGTTTTCTAGCACAGATACGCAGTATTTT. The chain combines TRBV19 with TRBJ2-3, with a weak D call TRBD2 (6 bases). The germline V gene encodes CDR1 LNHDA and CDR2 SQIVND (reference sequence). V lost 11 bases and J 0 bases, leaving 18 bases between the germline ends. The CDR3 contains 15 residues.

The chain is built from TRBV20-1 and TRBJ2-2; TRBD2 aligns across 8 bases. The CDR3 loop spans 14 amino acids. V gave up 6 bases and J gave up 4 bases; unmatched junction bases: 7. Germline V gene data show CDR1 as DFQATT and CDR2 as SNEGSKA (reference sequence). This CDR3 is CSAAGTRSTGELFF. The CDR3 DNA follows: TGCAGTGCGGCCGGGACTAGGAGCACCGGGGAGCTGTTTTTT.

This clonotype has ten or more counts. The chain's CDR3 is CSALAGGPTDTQYF. The CDR3 DNA reads TGCAGCGCTCTAGCGGGAGGACCCACAGATACGCAGTATTTT. V gene TRBV29-1 combines with J gene TRBJ2-3; the match to TRBD2 covers 11 bases. The CDR3 length is 14 residues. Germline assignment: CDR1 SQVTM and CDR2 ANQGSEA. J lost 2 bases, V lost 7 bases, and 5 bases had no gene match.

This clonotype was counted ten times or more. This chain joins TRBV5-4 and TRBJ2-1; 10 bases are a match to TRBD2. The CDR3 is 15 amino acids. Unmatched junction bases numbered 9, after V lost 4 bases and J lost 8 bases. Germline CDR1 and CDR2: SGHNT and YYREEE (reference sequence). The DNA of the CDR3 is TGTGCCAGCAGCCAGAAGCGGGGGGGTCTTGATGAGCAGTTCTTC. Translating gives CASSQKRGGLDEQFF.

This clonotype was seen many times. This rearrangement joins TRBV29-1 to TRBJ1-1; a weak D match, TRBD1 (5 bases). V was pared by 6 bases and J by 0 bases, with 11 bases between. Germline CDR1 and CDR2: SQVTM and ANQGSEA. CDR3 length: 13 amino acids. The CDR3 region has the DNA TGCAGCGTGTGGGTGGGGCTGAACACTGAAGCTTTCTTT. This encodes CSVWVGLNTEAFF.

The gene calls are TRBV12-5 and TRBJ2-7; the D is unclear. The CDR3 is made up of 13 amino acids. V was trimmed by 1 base and J by 6 bases, leaving 10 bases between them. Looked up from germline, CDR1 is LGHNT and CDR2 is FRNRAP. The DNA for the CDR3 is TGTGCTAGTGGTTTGGGCATGACTGGCGAGCAGTACTTC. Translated, it gives CASGLGMTGEQYF.

This clonotype was counted at least ten times. J is TRBJ2-1 and V is TRBV7-9, with 7 positions matching TRBD2. The V segment lost 7 bases and the J segment 4 bases; nucleotides outside the gene matches: 7. This CDR3 region has 14 residues. In germline, CDR1 is SEHNR, CDR2 FQNEAQ (reference sequence). The CDR3 DNA reads as TGTGCCAGCACCCGGAGTAGCGGGTACAATGAGCAGTTCTTC. This codes for CASTRSSGYNEQFF.

This clonotype was seen many times. This sequence joins TRBV29-1 and TRBJ1-2, with D tentatively TRBD1 (6 bases). The CDR3 runs 19 residues. Trimming left V 0 bases short and J 2 bases short, with 25 bases between. CDR1 and CDR2 from the germline V gene are SQVTM and ANQGSEA. Here the CDR3 DNA reads TGCAGCGTTGAAGATCGTAGGGAGACAGGCCACACCTTGAACTATGGCTACACCTTC. Translation: CSVEDRRETGHTLNYGYTF.

This clonotype was seen at least ten times. This chain uses TRBV7-2 with TRBJ2-1; D not resolved. The V gene's germline CDR1 is SGHTA and CDR2 FQGNSA. Deletions cut 5 bases from V and 4 bases from J, with 9 bases between. The CDR3 sequence is 13 residues long. The CDR3 region is CASSISKYNEQFF. DNA of the CDR3: TGTGCCAGCAGCATCTCGAAGTACAATGAGCAGTTCTTC.

V gene TRBV12-3 or TRBV12-4 combines with J gene TRBJ1-1; D is unresolved. V gave up 6 bases and J gave up 2 bases, with 7 bases separating them. This CDR3 has 12 amino acids. The CDR3 here is CASSPYNTEAFF. Written as DNA, the CDR3 is TGTGCCAGCAGCCCTTATAACACTGAAGCTTTCTTT.

In its sample, this clonotype was seen many times. The rearrangement links TRBV27 to TRBJ1-3, with no clear D. CDR1 and CDR2 from the germline V gene are MNHEY and SMNVEV (reference sequence). V lost 7 bases, J lost 0 bases, and 7 bases lay in between. The CDR3 has 13 amino acids. CDR3: CASKKDSGNTIYF. Here the CDR3 DNA reads TGTGCCAGCAAAAAGGACTCTGGAAACACCATATATTTT.

In this sample, this clonotype turned up a few times. The rearrangement joins TRBV10-3 to TRBJ2-5; perhaps D is TRBD1 or TRBD2 (5 bases each). The germline V gene encodes CDR1 ENHRY and CDR2 SYGVKD. The CDR3 totals 15 residues. Between the trimmed V and J ends, which lost 0 bases and 1 base, there was a span of 9 bases. Here the CDR3 DNA reads TGTGCCATCAGTGAGTCTGGGGGTTTCCAAGAGACCCAGTACTTC. Its translation: CAISESGGFQETQYF.

The table lists this clonotype with many counts. The rearrangement joins TRBV6-1 to TRBJ1-4; 8 bases agree with TRBD1. Germline CDR1 MNHNS, CDR2 SASEGT. J gave up 7 bases and V 4 bases, and 5 bases lay outside the gene matches. The CDR3 loop spans 14 amino acids. The CDR3 reads CASSGGTGSEKLFF. CDR3 sequence (DNA): TGTGCCAGCAGTGGAGGGACAGGTAGTGAAAAACTGTTTTTT.

The rearrangement joins TRBV6-2 or TRBV6-3 to TRBJ2-7; no clear D gene. The CDR3 is made up of 15 amino acids. The germline V and J ends were trimmed by 7 bases and 5 bases, with 21 bases remaining between them. Germline V gives CDR1 MNHEY, CDR2 SVGEGT. The CDR3 nucleotides read TGTGCCAGCACCAAACGTGACTCGACCCTGGACGAGCAGTACTTC. This sequence encodes CASTKRDSTLDEQYF.